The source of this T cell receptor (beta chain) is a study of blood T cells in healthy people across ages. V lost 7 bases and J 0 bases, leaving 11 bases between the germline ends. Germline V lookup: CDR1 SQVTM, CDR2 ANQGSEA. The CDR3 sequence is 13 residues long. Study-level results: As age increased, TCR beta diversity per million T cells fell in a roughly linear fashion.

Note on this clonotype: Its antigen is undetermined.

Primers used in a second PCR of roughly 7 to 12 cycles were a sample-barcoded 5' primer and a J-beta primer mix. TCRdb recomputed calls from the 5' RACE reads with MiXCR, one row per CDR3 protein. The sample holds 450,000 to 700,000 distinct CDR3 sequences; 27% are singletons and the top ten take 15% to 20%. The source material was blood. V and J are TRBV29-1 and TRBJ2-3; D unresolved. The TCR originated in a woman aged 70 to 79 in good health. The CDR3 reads CSADESSTDTQYF. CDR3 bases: TGCAGCGCGGATGAATCTAGCACAGATACGCAGTATTTT.